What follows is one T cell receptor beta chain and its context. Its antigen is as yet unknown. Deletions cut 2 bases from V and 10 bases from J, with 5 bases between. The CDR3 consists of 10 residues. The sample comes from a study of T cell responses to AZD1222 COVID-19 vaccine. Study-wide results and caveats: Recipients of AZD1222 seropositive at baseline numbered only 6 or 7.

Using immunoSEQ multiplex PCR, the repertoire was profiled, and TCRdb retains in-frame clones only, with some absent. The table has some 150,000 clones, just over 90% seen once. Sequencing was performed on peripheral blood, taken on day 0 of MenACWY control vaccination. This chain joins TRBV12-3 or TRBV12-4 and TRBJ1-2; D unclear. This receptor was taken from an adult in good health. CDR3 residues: CASSLLDYTF. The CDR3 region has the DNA TGTGCCAGCAGTTTACTCGACTACACCTTC.